This TCR beta chain derives from a study of early T cells in non-severe SARS-CoV-2 infection. Study-level information: The chains were unpaired, and the sequenced material was bulk RNA from unsorted whole blood. Overall study results and limits: Using VDJdb, the matching emphasized anti-spike CD8 responses while missing private and CD4 specificities.

This CDR3 spans 12 amino acids. V was pared by 1 base and J by 3 bases, with 6 bases between. Germline-derived CDR1 and CDR2 are DFQATT and SNEGSKA (reference sequence). Each single cDNA molecule received a unique molecular identifier. One entry per CDR3 protein results from TCRdb running MiXCR on the 5' RACE reads. The sample shows some 66,000 distinct CDR3 sequences, roughly 9.1% of them seen only once. On this clonotype: Its specificity is not known.

This sequence joins TRBV20-1 and TRBJ1-1, with unresolved D. Specimen: whole blood. This clonotype was obtained from an adult who was a healthcare worker with PCR-confirmed SARS-CoV-2 infection or an uninfected control (not recorded which). This CDR3 reads CSARVIDTEAFF. Here the CDR3 DNA reads TGCAGTGCTAGAGTTATCGACACTGAAGCTTTCTTT.